Presented here are 22 T cell receptor beta chains from one specimen sequenced in a study of T cell responses to AZD1222 COVID-19 vaccine. The data were produced by immunoSEQ multiplex PCR, yet TCRdb's version contains in-frame clones alone and is incomplete. Of approximately 130,000 clones in the sample, approximately 93% were seen once. The sequenced sample was peripheral blood, obtained on day 0 of AZD1222 vaccination. These receptors all stem from an adult in good health.

The rearrangement uses TRBV12-3 or TRBV12-4 and TRBJ2-1; tentative D call: TRBD1 (6 bases). The germline V and J ends were trimmed by 3 bases and 6 bases, with 6 bases remaining between them. The CDR3 is 12 amino acids. The CDR3 region is CASSLTGNEQFF. DNA for the CDR3: TGTGCCAGCAGTTTGACAGGCAATGAGCAGTTCTTC.

The chain recombines TRBV2 with TRBJ2-7; maybe TRBD1 (6 bases). CDR1 and CDR2 (germline): SNHLY, FYNNEI. V gave up 6 bases and J gave up 6 bases, with 9 bases separating them. The CDR3 has 11 residues. CDR3 nucleotides: TGTGCCAGCAGAACAGGGCCCGAGCAGTACTTC. Residues: CASRTGPEQYF. Drawing the rest from reference TRBV2 and TRBJ2-7, the complete variable domain is EPEVTQTPSHQVTQMGQEVILRCVPISNHLYFYWYRQILGQKVEFLVSFYNNEISEKSEIFDDQFSVERPDGSNFTLKIRSTKLEDSAMYFCASRTGPEQYFGPGTRLTVT.

J is TRBJ1-1 and V is TRBV5-1, with a possible D match to TRBD1 (5 bases). CDR1 is SGHRS and CDR2 is YFSETQ in the germline V gene. This CDR3 comprises 15 residues. Trimming removed 0 bases at V and 2 bases at J, with 11 bases between. The CDR3 sequence: CASSLEAGANTEAFF. DNA for the CDR3: TGCGCCAGCAGCTTGGAAGCCGGGGCCAACACTGAAGCTTTCTTT.

DNA for the CDR3: TGTGCCAGCAGTGACAGAACCTACAATGAGCAGTTCTTC. Translating gives CASSDRTYNEQFF. The rearrangement joins TRBV6-1 to TRBJ2-1; D ambiguous. Germline V gene data show CDR1 as MNHNS and CDR2 as SASEGT. The CDR3 sequence is 13 residues long. V lost 3 bases and J 2 bases, leaving 5 bases between the germline ends.

The rearrangement uses TRBV12-3 or TRBV12-4 and TRBJ1-1; no definite D call. The CDR3 covers 11 residues. V was clipped by 4 bases and J by 7 bases, with 7 bases between them. In DNA, the CDR3 is TGTGCCAGCAGTTGGACCGGTGAAGCTTTCTTT. This translates into CASSWTGEAFF.

The chain is built from TRBV7-2 and TRBJ2-5; 7 bases match TRBD1. The CDR3 length is 15 residues. The germline V gene has CDR1 SGHTA and CDR2 FQGNSA. V shed 5 bases and J 1 base; nucleotides not matched to a gene: 7. The CDR3 DNA reads as TGTGCCAGCAGCCTTACCGGGACAGCCCAAGAGACCCAGTACTTC. It specifies CASSLTGTAQETQYF.

The chain recombines TRBV4-2 with TRBJ1-1; D unclear. V was cut by 1 base and J by 4 bases, with 7 bases left in between. This CDR3 comprises 13 residues. Germline V gene data show CDR1 as LGHNA and CDR2 as YNFKEQ. The CDR3 bases are TGTGCCAGCAGCCAAGTCGCGCCCACTGAAGCTTTCTTT. Its protein is CASSQVAPTEAFF.

The chain couples TRBV6-2 or TRBV6-3 to TRBJ2-1; D perhaps matches TRBD2 (6 bases). The CDR3 has 16 amino acids. The ends were cut back, 5 bases at V and 3 bases at J, with 17 bases in the middle. The germline CDR1 and CDR2 sequences are MNHEY and SVGEGT. DNA for the CDR3: TGTGCCAGCAGTACCCCGTCGGCGGGATTCTACAATGAGCAGTTCTTC. It encodes CASSTPSAGFYNEQFF.

V usage is TRBV19 and J usage is TRBJ1-2; tentatively, D is TRBD1 (5 bases). V was trimmed by 6 bases and J by 3 bases, leaving 11 bases between them. Germline lookup yields CDR1 LNHDA and CDR2 SQIVND (reference sequence). The CDR3 has 13 amino acids. This CDR3 is CASRFDRHYGYTF. CDR3 bases: TGTGCCAGTAGGTTCGACAGACACTATGGCTACACCTTC.

The chain is built from TRBV30 and TRBJ2-1; no reliable D call. CDR1 is GTSNPN and CDR2 is SVGIG in the germline V gene (reference sequence). The CDR3 loop spans 12 amino acids. The V end was cut by 0 bases, the J end by 10 bases, with 10 bases between. The CDR3 DNA is TGTGCCTGGAGTGTGAGCCCGCCCGAGCAGTTCTTC. Translated: CAWSVSPPEQFF.

V gene TRBV12-3 or TRBV12-4 combines with J gene TRBJ2-7; TRBD2 is a possible D gene (5 bases). The CDR3 runs to 13 residues. V lost 2 bases to trimming and J lost 7 bases, with 12 bases between them. CDR3 loop: CASSLKPSFEQYF. DNA of the CDR3: TGTGCCAGCAGTTTAAAACCTAGCTTTGAGCAGTACTTC.

The chain couples TRBV3-1 (or the pseudogene TRBV3-2) to TRBJ2-2; maybe TRBD2 (5 bases). Germline values: CDR1 LGHDT, CDR2 YNNKEL (reference sequence). Between the trimmed V and J ends, which lost 4 bases and 6 bases, there was a span of 15 bases. The CDR3 is made up of 15 amino acids. The CDR3 DNA follows: TGTGCCAGCAGCCGGCTCACTAGTATCTCCGGGGAGCTGTTTTTT. Translation gives CASSRLTSISGELFF.

The gene calls are TRBV28 and TRBJ1-4; 7 bases agree with TRBD1. Germline assignment: CDR1 MDHEN and CDR2 SYDVKM. Trimming took 4 bases from V and 0 from J; bases not matched to a gene: 14. This CDR3 has 19 residues. The CDR3 sequence: CASSSNPGTALSTNEKLFF. The CDR3 nucleotides are TGTGCCAGCAGTTCAAATCCCGGGACAGCCCTGTCAACTAATGAAAAACTGTTTTTT.

The V gene is TRBV6-5, the J gene TRBJ1-6; D gene ambiguous. CDR1 is MNHEY, CDR2 SVGAGI, per germline. The V gene lost 8 bases and the J gene lost 5 bases, with 10 bases spanning the gap. The CDR3 runs 13 residues. The CDR3 sequence is CASLIGDNSPLHF. In DNA form, the CDR3 reads TGTGCCAGCTTAATCGGGGATAATTCACCCCTCCACTTT.

The rearrangement links TRBV6-5 to TRBJ1-4; 8 positions agree with TRBD1. The length of the CDR3 is 14 residues. J gave up 7 bases and V 7 bases, and 8 bases lay outside the gene matches. The V gene's germline CDR1 is MNHEY and CDR2 SVGAGI. The CDR3 DNA reads as TGTGCCAGCATTATCGACAGGGGTCGTGAAAAACTGTTTTTT. Amino acids: CASIIDRGREKLFF.

The V gene is TRBV13, the J gene TRBJ1-1, with D hard to call. CDR3 length: 15 amino acids. V dropped 4 bases and J dropped 3 bases, with 15 bases sitting between them. CDR1 is PRHDT, CDR2 FYEKMQ, per germline (reference sequence). The CDR3 sequence is CASSYPLGRDTEAFF. CDR3 nucleotide sequence: TGTGCCAGCAGCTACCCACTTGGACGGGACACTGAAGCTTTCTTT.

This chain joins TRBV5-3 and TRBJ1-1; no reliable D call. TRBV5-3 is given ORF status, its function remaining uncertain. The length of the CDR3 is 12 residues. V dropped 2 bases and J dropped 2 bases, with 4 bases sitting between them. The CDR3, as DNA: TGTGCCAGAAGCTTCAATAACACTGAAGCTTTCTTT. Amino acids: CARSFNNTEAFF.

In this sample, this clone turned up once. V and J are TRBV6-5 and TRBJ1-1, with a possible D match to TRBD1 (5 bases). The length of the CDR3 is 14 residues. V shed 6 bases and J shed 1 base, with 12 bases lying between them. The germline V gene has CDR1 MNHEY and CDR2 SVGAGI. DNA for the CDR3: TGTGCCAGCAGAAGGGGTGCGGAGAACACTGAAGCTTTCTTT. Protein sequence: CASRRGAENTEAFF.

The J gene is TRBJ2-1, the V gene TRBV4-2; no firm D call. The CDR3 totals 13 residues. Germline V gene lookup returns CDR1 LGHNA and CDR2 YNFKEQ. V was cut by 0 bases and J by 7 bases, with 7 bases left in between. In DNA form, the CDR3 reads TGTGCCAGCAGCCAAGATCCGGGTAATGAGCAGTTCTTC. Its translation is CASSQDPGNEQFF.

The CDR3 region is CATRTPGAGGELFF. The CDR3 DNA reads TGTGCCACAAGGACGCCCGGTGCCGGCGGGGAGCTGTTTTTT. V and J are TRBV6-5 and TRBJ2-2; D ambiguous. CDR3 length equals 14 residues. V lost 10 bases and J 7 bases, leaving 19 bases between the germline ends. Germline V gives CDR1 MNHEY, CDR2 SVGAGI.

V gene TRBV2 combines with J gene TRBJ1-5; D is undetermined. The germline V gene has CDR1 SNHLY and CDR2 FYNNEI. Trimming stripped 4 bases from V and 2 bases from J, with 12 bases between. This CDR3 is 15 amino acids long. The CDR3 spells CASSGHRSGNQPQHF. The CDR3 region has the DNA TGTGCCAGCAGTGGACACCGTTCGGGCAATCAGCCCCAGCATTTT.

The CDR3 loop is CASSSRTGFGFGSYNEQFF. DNA for the CDR3: TGTGCCAGCAGCTCCCGGACAGGGTTCGGTTTCGGCTCCTACAATGAGCAGTTCTTC. The chain couples TRBV7-8 to TRBJ2-1; 8 nucleotides agree with TRBD1. The germline CDR1 and CDR2 sequences are SGHVS and FQNEAQ. This CDR3 has 19 amino acids. J gave up 0 bases and V 4 bases, and 14 bases lay outside the gene matches.